A single TCR beta chain is shown here with its context. Antigen: not known. Combining a sample-barcoded 5' primer with a J-beta primer mix, a second PCR ran for about 7 to 11 cycles. TCRdb called the 5' RACE reads again in MiXCR, with one record for every CDR3 protein. The sample lists fewer than 900,000 distinct CDR3 sequences, roughly 41% occurring once. This sample is part of a study of blood T cells in healthy people across ages. Overall study results and limits: Diversity estimated from one million T cells was considered an underestimate.

Sequencing input: blood. The origin of this receptor is a woman aged 55 to 70 in good health.

In DNA, the CDR3 is TGTGCCAGCTCAACGACTAGCGGGAGGCCGGGGAATGAGCAGTTCTTC. It specifies CASSTTSGRPGNEQFF. J is TRBJ2-1 and V is TRBV18; 13 nucleotides align to TRBD2. From germline, CDR1 is KGHSH and CDR2 LQKENI. The CDR3 spans 16 residues. V lost 5 bases and J lost 7; bases outside the gene matches: 8.